Listed here are 21 T cell receptor beta chains from one sample, sequenced in a study of technical replicates of blood from several donors. Generated by immunoSEQ multiplex PCR, the TCRdb table keeps only in-frame clones and is missing some. Altogether tens of thousands of clones are present, nearly 97% being singletons, with the ten largest covering over 0.25%. The sequencing input was T cells isolated from PBMCs. The receptors originated from a human donor in good health.

The V gene is TRBV18, the J gene TRBJ2-3; D is ambiguous. The CDR3 extends over 14 amino acids. CDR1 is KGHSH, CDR2 LQKENI, per germline. V lost 4 bases and J 5 bases, leaving 13 bases between the germline ends. CDR3 region: CASSLTWAQDTQYF. The DNA for the CDR3 is TGTGCCAGCTCACTTACCTGGGCCCAAGATACGCAGTATTTT.

The chain joins TRBV20-1 to TRBJ2-7, with TRBD1 matching 7 bases. The V and J ends lost 5 bases and 5 bases, in that order; junction bases with no gene match: 3. The CDR3 spans 11 residues. The germline V gene encodes CDR1 DFQATT and CDR2 SNEGSKA (reference sequence). The CDR3 reads CSAGQVNEQYF. The CDR3 coding sequence is TGCAGTGCTGGACAGGTAAACGAGCAGTACTTC.

The chain has TRBV29-1 and TRBJ1-2; a possible D gene is TRBD1 (6 bases). V was shortened by 6 bases and J by 5 bases, with 13 bases between the two germline ends. Germline assignment: CDR1 SQVTM and CDR2 ANQGSEA. There are 12 residues in the CDR3. The CDR3 loop is CSVLPGTYGYTF. CDR3 nucleotide sequence: TGCAGCGTGCTTCCTGGGACATATGGCTACACCTTC. Looking up the rest from reference TRBV29-1 and TRBJ1-2 gives the full variable domain: SAVISQKPSRDICQRGTSLTIQCQVDSQVTMMFWYRQQPGQSLTLIATANQGSEATYESGFVIDKFPISRPNLTFSTLTVSNMSPEDSSIYLCSVLPGTYGYTFGSGTRLTVV.

V is TRBV2 and J is TRBJ2-7, with 8 positions matching TRBD1. The CDR3 length is 13 residues. CDR1 is SNHLY, CDR2 FYNNEI, per germline. J was trimmed by 3 bases and V by 6 bases; bases with no gene match: 4. The CDR3 region is CASSYGTGYEQYF. The CDR3, as DNA: TGTGCCAGCAGCTACGGGACAGGCTACGAGCAGTACTTC.

The chain recombines TRBV2 with TRBJ1-5; D might be TRBD1 (5 bases). CDR3 length: 13 amino acids. V lost 11 bases and J lost 2, with 13 bases in between. Germline V lookup: CDR1 SNHLY, CDR2 FYNNEI. CDR3 DNA: TGTGCCGCTACAGGTGATGGCAATCAGCCCCAGCATTTT. Encoded protein: CAATGDGNQPQHF.

This clone was counted only a few times. The genes are TRBV30 and TRBJ1-1; 9 positions match TRBD1. CDR1 and CDR2 from the germline V gene are GTSNPN and SVGIG (reference sequence). Germline trimming cut 0 bases from V and 7 bases from J; bases unmatched to any gene: 15. The CDR3 contains 17 residues. The CDR3 sequence: CAWSVLSPGQGEVEAFF. In DNA form, the CDR3 reads TGTGCCTGGAGTGTCTTATCTCCGGGACAGGGTGAGGTTGAAGCTTTCTTT.

The J gene is TRBJ1-3, the V gene TRBV2; D is unclear. V shed 11 bases and J shed 4 bases, with 12 bases lying between them. CDR1 SNHLY and CDR2 FYNNEI come from the germline V gene. This CDR3 region has 12 residues. CDR3 sequence reads: CAAQSEGNTIYF. The CDR3 nucleotides read TGTGCCGCTCAATCCGAGGGAAACACCATATATTTT.

The J gene is TRBJ1-3, the V gene TRBV6-1; 7 nucleotides agree with TRBD1. The CDR3 consists of 15 residues. CDR1 is MNHNS and CDR2 is SASEGT in the germline V gene. The J segment lost 2 bases and the V segment lost 0 bases, leaving 1 base of the junction unmatched. Written as DNA, the CDR3 is TGTGCCAGCAGTGAAGCTGGGACAGCTGGAAACACCATATATTTT. It codes for CASSEAGTAGNTIYF.

This clone has only one observation. The chain recombines TRBV5-5 with TRBJ1-1; D remains ambiguous. Looked up from germline, CDR1 is SGHKS and CDR2 is YYEKEE (reference sequence). CDR3 length: 16 amino acids. The germline V and J ends were trimmed by 4 bases and 4 bases, with 20 bases remaining between them. Written as DNA, the CDR3 is TGTGCCAGCAGCACCCGGGATCCCCCGGGAAGCACTGAAGCTTTCTTT. This codes for CASSTRDPPGSTEAFF. The whole variable domain, filled in from reference TRBV5-5 and TRBJ1-1, reads DAGVTQSPTHLIKTRGQQVTLRCSPISGHKSVSWYQQVLGQGPQFIFQYYEKEERGRGNFPDRFSARQFPNYSSELNVNALLLGDSALYLCASSTRDPPGSTEAFFGQGTRLTVV.

The chain is built from TRBV11-2 and TRBJ1-5; no definite D call. Germline V CDR1 and CDR2: SGHAT, FQNNGV. CDR3 length: 15 residues. The V and J ends lost 5 bases and 1 base respectively, with 12 bases between them. The CDR3 nucleotides read TGTGCCAGCAGCCCATCGGGGTTGAGCAATCAGCCCCAGCATTTT. Protein sequence: CASSPSGLSNQPQHF.

CDR3 sequence reads: CASSVANTGELFF. The CDR3 nucleotides are TGTGCCAGCAGCGTCGCGAACACCGGGGAGCTGTTTTTT. This rearrangement joins TRBV7-3 to TRBJ2-2; D uncertain. V was trimmed by 5 bases and J by 0 bases, leaving 4 bases between them. The CDR3 length is 13 residues. The germline V gene has CDR1 SGHTA and CDR2 FQGTGA.

This sequence joins TRBV9 and TRBJ1-1; D is ambiguous. CDR1 is SGDLS and CDR2 is YYNGEE in the germline V gene. Trimming removed 1 base from V and 1 base from J, with 5 bases in between. The CDR3 loop spans 13 amino acids. The CDR3 DNA reads TGTGCCAGCAGCGTACTACCGAACACTGAAGCTTTCTTT. It codes for CASSVLPNTEAFF. The whole variable domain, remainder taken from reference TRBV9 and TRBJ1-1, is DSGVTQTPKHLITATGQRVTLRCSPRSGDLSVYWYQQSLDQGLQFLIQYYNGEERAKGNILERFSAQQFPDLHSELNLSSLELGDSALYFCASSVLPNTEAFFGQGTRLTVV.

This clone has a single count. The CDR3 nucleotides read TGTGCCAGCAGTTTTTCAGGGTCCGGGGAGCTGTTTTTT. Residues: CASSFSGSGELFF. The rearrangement joins TRBV27 to TRBJ2-2; D is possibly TRBD1 (5 bases). The CDR3 is made up of 13 amino acids. The V and J ends lost 3 bases and 6 bases respectively, with 8 bases between them. Looked up from germline, CDR1 is MNHEY and CDR2 is SMNVEV (reference sequence).

The chain has TRBV9 and TRBJ1-5, with D perhaps matching TRBD1 (5 bases). V lost 3 bases, J lost 5 bases, and 9 bases lay in between. Germline V gene data show CDR1 as SGDLS and CDR2 as YYNGEE. The CDR3 extends over 13 amino acids. This chain's CDR3 is CASSGQSDQPQHF. CDR3 bases: TGTGCCAGCAGCGGACAGAGTGATCAGCCCCAGCATTTT.

This chain links TRBV4-1 with TRBJ1-4; 9 nucleotides agree with TRBD1. V gave up 6 bases and J gave up 8 bases; unmatched junction bases: 10. The CDR3 loop spans 15 amino acids. Per the germline V gene, CDR1 is MGHRA and CDR2 is YSYEKL. The CDR3 bases are TGCGCCAGCAGAAACCGGGACAGGGTAGGAGAAAAACTGTTTTTT. It encodes CASRNRDRVGEKLFF.

The rearrangement uses TRBV5-1 and TRBJ2-1; 8 bases fit TRBD2. V lost 4 bases, J lost 7 bases, and 7 bases stayed unmatched. Germline assignment: CDR1 SGHRS and CDR2 YFSETQ. The CDR3 sequence is 14 residues long. CDR3 DNA: TGCGCCAGCAGCGGGCCGGGACTAGTGAATGAGCAGTTCTTC. It codes for CASSGPGLVNEQFF.

For the CDR3, the DNA is TGCGCCAGCACAGACTACGTCTACGAGCAGTACTTC. This sequence encodes CASTDYVYEQYF. The V gene is TRBV10-2, the J gene TRBJ2-7, with D perhaps matching TRBD2 (5 bases). CDR3 length equals 12 residues. The germline CDR1 and CDR2 sequences are WSHSY and SAAADI. Trimming took off 7 bases at V and 3 bases at J, with 10 bases between the two ends.

This chain links TRBV10-3 with TRBJ1-1; D is undetermined. Per the germline V gene, CDR1 is ENHRY and CDR2 is SYGVKD. The V gene lost 3 bases and the J gene lost 0 bases, with 2 bases spanning the gap. The CDR3 totals 12 residues. The CDR3 DNA reads as TGTGCCATCAGTGATATGAACACTGAAGCTTTCTTT. This translates into CAISDMNTEAFF.

The chain has TRBV7-6 and TRBJ1-1, with D possibly matching TRBD1 (6 bases). The CDR3 is made up of 15 amino acids. With 2 bases removed from V and 1 base from J, the gap between germline ends came to 11 bases. CDR1 is SGHVS, CDR2 FNYEAQ, per germline. The DNA for the CDR3 is TGTGCCAGCAGCTTAACACAGGGCCCGAACACTGAAGCTTTCTTT. Translated: CASSLTQGPNTEAFF.

The chain combines TRBV7-9 with TRBJ1-1; the D is unclear. CDR3 length equals 13 residues. Between the trimmed V and J ends, which lost 6 bases and 1 base, there was a span of 9 bases. The germline gives CDR1 SEHNR, CDR2 FQNEAQ (reference sequence). The CDR3 loop is CASSLQENTEAFF. CDR3 bases: TGTGCCAGCAGTCTGCAGGAGAACACTGAAGCTTTCTTT. The whole variable domain, remainder taken from reference TRBV7-9 and TRBJ1-1, is DTGVSQNPRHKITKRGQNVTFRCDPISEHNRLYWYRQTLGQGPEFLTYFQNEAQLEKSRLLSDRFSAERPKGSFSTLEIQRTEQGDSAMYLCASSLQENTEAFFGQGTRLTVV.

The chain employs TRBV28 and TRBJ1-1; a weak D match, TRBD1 (5 bases). Looked up from germline, CDR1 is MDHEN and CDR2 is SYDVKM. The ends were cut back, 5 bases at V and 6 bases at J, with 13 bases in the middle. The CDR3 contains 13 residues. CDR3 bases: TGTGCCAGCAGTGGCGGGGGAGTCGCTGAAGCTTTCTTT. It specifies CASSGGGVAEAFF.